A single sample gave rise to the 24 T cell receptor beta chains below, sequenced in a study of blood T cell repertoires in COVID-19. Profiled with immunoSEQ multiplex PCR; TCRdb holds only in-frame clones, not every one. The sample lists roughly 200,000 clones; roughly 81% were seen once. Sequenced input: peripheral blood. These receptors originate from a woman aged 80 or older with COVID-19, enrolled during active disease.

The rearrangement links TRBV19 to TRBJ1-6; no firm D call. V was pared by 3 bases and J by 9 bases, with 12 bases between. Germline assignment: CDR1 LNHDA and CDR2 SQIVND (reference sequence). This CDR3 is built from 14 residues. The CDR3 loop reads CASSITGNGSPLHF. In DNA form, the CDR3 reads TGTGCCAGTAGTATTACGGGTAATGGTTCACCCCTCCACTTT.

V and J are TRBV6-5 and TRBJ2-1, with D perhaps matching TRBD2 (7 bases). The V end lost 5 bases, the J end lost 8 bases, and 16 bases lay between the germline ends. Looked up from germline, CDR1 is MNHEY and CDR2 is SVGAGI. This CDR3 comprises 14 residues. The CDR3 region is CASSRGGEPDEQFF. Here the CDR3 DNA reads TGTGCCAGCAGTAGGGGGGGGGAACCCGATGAGCAGTTCTTC.

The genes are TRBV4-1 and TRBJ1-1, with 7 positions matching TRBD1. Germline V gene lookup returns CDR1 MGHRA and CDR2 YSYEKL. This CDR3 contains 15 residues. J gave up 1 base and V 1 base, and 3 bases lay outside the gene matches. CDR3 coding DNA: TGCGCCAGCAGCCAAGGACAGGGTAAGAACACTGAAGCTTTCTTT. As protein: CASSQGQGKNTEAFF.

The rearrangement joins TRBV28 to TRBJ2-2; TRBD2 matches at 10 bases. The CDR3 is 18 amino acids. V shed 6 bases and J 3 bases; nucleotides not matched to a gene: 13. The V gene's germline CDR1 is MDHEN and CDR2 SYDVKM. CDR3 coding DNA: TGTGCCAGCAGCTCTACGTTGCTAGCGGGGGAATACACCGGGGAGCTGTTTTTT. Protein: CASSSTLLAGEYTGELFF.

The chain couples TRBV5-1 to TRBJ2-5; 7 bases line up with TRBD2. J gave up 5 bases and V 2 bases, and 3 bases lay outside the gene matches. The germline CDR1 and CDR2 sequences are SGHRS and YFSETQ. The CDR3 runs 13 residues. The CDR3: CASSFAGDETQYF. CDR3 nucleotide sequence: TGCGCCAGCAGCTTTGCGGGGGATGAGACCCAGTACTTC.

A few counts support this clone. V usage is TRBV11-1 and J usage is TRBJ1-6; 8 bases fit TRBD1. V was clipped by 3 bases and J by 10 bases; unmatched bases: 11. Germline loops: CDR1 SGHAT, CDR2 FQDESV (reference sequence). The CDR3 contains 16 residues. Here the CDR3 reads CASSFHRQGNGSPLHF. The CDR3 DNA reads TGTGCCAGCAGCTTCCACCGACAGGGGAACGGATCACCCCTCCACTTT.

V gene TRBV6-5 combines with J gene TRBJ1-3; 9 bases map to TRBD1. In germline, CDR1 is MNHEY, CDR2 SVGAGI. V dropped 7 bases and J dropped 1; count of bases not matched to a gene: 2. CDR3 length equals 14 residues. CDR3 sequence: CASKGTGSGNTIYF. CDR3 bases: TGTGCCAGCAAAGGGACAGGGTCTGGAAACACCATATATTTT.

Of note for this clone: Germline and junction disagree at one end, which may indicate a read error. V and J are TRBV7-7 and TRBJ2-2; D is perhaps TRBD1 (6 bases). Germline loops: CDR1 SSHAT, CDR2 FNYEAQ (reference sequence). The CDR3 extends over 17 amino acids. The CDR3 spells CASSLGIGTLNTGELFF. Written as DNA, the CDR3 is TGTGCTAGCAGCTTAGGGATCGGGACATTGAACACCGGGGAGCTGTTTTTT.

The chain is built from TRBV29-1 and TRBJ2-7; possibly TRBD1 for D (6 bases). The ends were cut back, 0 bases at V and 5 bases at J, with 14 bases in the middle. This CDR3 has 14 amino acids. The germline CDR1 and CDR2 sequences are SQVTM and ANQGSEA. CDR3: CSVEDDTGNDEQYF. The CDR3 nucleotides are TGCAGCGTTGAAGATGATACAGGGAACGACGAGCAGTACTTC.

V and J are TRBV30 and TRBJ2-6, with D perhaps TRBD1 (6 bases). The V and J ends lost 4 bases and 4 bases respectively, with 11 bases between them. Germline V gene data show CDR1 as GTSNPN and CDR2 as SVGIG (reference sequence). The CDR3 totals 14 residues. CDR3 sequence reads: CAWNPGVGANVLTF. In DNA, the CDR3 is TGTGCCTGGAATCCAGGGGTAGGGGCCAACGTCCTGACTTTC.

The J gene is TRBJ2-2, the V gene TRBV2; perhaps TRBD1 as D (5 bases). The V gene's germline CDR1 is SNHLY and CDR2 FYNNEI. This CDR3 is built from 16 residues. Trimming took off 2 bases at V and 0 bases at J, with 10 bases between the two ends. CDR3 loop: CASSELPGTNTGELFF. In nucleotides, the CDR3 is TGTGCCAGCAGTGAACTCCCAGGGACGAACACCGGGGAGCTGTTTTTT. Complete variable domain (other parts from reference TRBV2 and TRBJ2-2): EPEVTQTPSHQVTQMGQEVILRCVPISNHLYFYWYRQILGQKVEFLVSFYNNEISEKSEIFDDQFSVERPDGSNFTLKIRSTKLEDSAMYFCASSELPGTNTGELFFGEGSRLTVL.

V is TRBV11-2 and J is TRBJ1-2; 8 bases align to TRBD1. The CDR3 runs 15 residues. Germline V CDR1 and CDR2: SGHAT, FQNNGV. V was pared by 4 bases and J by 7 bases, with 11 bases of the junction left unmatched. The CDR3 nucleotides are TGTGCCAGCAGCTCAATGACAGGGGCGCACCGTGGCTACACCTTC. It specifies CASSSMTGAHRGYTF.

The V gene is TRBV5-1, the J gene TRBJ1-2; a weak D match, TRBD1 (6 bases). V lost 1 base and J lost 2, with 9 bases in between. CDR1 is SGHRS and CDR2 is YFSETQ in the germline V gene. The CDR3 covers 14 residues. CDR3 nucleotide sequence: TGCGCCAGCAGCTTGACAGGGATGAACTATGGCTACACCTTC. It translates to CASSLTGMNYGYTF. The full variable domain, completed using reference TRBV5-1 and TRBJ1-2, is KAGVTQTPRYLIKTRGQQVTLSCSPISGHRSVSWYQQTPGQGLQFLFEYFSETQRNKGNFPGRFSGRQFSNSRSEMNVSTLELGDSALYLCASSLTGMNYGYTFGSGTRLTVV.

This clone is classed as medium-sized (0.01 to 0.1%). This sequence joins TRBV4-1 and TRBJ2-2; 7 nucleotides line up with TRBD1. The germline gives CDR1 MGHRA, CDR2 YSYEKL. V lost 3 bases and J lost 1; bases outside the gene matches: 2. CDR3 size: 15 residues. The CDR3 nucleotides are TGCGCCAGCAGCCAGAGGACAGGGAACACCGGGGAGCTGTTTTTT. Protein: CASSQRTGNTGELFF.

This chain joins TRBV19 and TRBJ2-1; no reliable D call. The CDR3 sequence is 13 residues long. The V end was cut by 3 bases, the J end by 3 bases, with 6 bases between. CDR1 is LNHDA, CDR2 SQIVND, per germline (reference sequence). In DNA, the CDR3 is TGTGCCAGTAGTATGAGTTTCTACAATGAGCAGTTCTTC. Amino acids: CASSMSFYNEQFF.

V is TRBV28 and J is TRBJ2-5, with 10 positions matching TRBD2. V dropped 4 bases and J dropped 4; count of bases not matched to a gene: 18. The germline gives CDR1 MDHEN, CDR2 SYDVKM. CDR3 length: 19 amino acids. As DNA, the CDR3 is TGTGCCAGCAGTTCCTCTAGCGGGAGTGGGGGCCGGGTAGGAGAGACCCAGTACTTC. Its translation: CASSSSSGSGGRVGETQYF.

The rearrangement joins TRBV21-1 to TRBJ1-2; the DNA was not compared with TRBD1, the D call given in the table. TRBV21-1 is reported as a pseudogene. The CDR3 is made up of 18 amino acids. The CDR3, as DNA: TGTGCCAGCAGCAAAGCCAATGACAGGGATGGTACAAACTATGGCTACACCTTC. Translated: CASSKANDRDGTNYGYTF.

The CDR3 spells CASSITSGGRTDTQYF. The DNA for the CDR3 is TGTGCCAGTAGTATCACTAGCGGGGGACGCACAGATACGCAGTATTTT. The rearrangement links TRBV19 to TRBJ2-3; TRBD2 agrees at 11 bases. Germline V CDR1 and CDR2: LNHDA, SQIVND (reference sequence). Trimming removed 3 bases from V and 1 base from J; junction bases left unmatched: 3. The CDR3 is made up of 16 amino acids.

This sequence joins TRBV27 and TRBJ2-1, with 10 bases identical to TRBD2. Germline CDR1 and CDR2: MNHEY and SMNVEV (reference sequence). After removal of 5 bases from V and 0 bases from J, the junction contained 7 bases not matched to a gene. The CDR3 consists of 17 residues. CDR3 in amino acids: CASSTWTSGLSYNEQFF. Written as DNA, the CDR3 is TGTGCCAGCAGTACTTGGACTAGCGGCCTCTCCTACAATGAGCAGTTCTTC.

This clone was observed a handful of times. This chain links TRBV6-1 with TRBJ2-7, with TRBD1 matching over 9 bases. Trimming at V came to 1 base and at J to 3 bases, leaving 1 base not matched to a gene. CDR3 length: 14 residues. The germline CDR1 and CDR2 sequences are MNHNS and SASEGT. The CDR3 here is CASSEGQGGYEQYF. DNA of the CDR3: TGTGCCAGCAGTGAAGGACAGGGGGGCTACGAGCAGTACTTC.

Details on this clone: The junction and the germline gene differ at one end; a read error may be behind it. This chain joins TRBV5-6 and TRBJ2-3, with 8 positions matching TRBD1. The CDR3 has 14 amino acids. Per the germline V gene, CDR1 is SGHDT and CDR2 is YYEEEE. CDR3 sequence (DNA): TGTGCCAGCAGCTTCTCAGGGGGCACATATACGCAGTATTTT. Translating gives CASSFSGGTYTQYF.

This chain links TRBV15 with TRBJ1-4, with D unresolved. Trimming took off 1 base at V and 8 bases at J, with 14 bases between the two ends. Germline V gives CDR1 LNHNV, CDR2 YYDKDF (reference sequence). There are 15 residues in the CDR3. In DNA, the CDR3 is TGTGCCACCAGCAGAGGAGGTGGGGAGGACGAAAAACTGTTTTTT. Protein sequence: CATSRGGGEDEKLFF.

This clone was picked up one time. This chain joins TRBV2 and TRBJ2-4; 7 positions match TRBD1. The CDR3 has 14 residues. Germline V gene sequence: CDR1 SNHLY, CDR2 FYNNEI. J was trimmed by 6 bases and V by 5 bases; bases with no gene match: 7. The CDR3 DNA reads TGTGCCAGCAGTAAGGGGGCAGGAGGAAACATTCAGTACTTC. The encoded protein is CASSKGAGGNIQYF.

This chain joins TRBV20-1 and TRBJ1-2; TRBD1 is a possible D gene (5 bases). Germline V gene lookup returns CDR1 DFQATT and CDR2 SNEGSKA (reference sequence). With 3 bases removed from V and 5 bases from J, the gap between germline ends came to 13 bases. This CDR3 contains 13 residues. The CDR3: CSASNGGTYGYTF. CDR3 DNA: TGCAGTGCTAGTAATGGCGGGACGTATGGCTACACCTTC.